Listed below are T cell receptor beta chains from one sample, sequenced in a study of T cells after yellow fever vaccination. Via MiXCR, TCRdb re-called the 5' RACE reads, giving one row per CDR3 protein. Among 550,000 to 750,000 distinct CDR3 sequences listed, about 13% were seen once. Sequenced material: PBMCs, taken on the day of the yellow fever booster vaccination. The receptors come from a man in his thirties or forties who received the YFV17D yellow fever vaccine. Each CDR3 is given with its conserved first and last residue. A D gene is named only where the DNA matches it firmly. Size tells how often a clone was seen (once, few, many) or the class of an expanded clone, and some rows leave it out.

d_gene,j_gene,abundance,v_gene,CDR3nt,CDR3aa
-,TRBJ2-7,-,TRBV11-2,TGTGCCACAAGTCCCGGCGAGTACGAGCAGTACTTC,CATSPGEYEQYF
-,TRBJ1-5,many,TRBV20-1,TGCAGTGCTAGGGCAGGGAACCAGCCCCAGCATTTT,CSARAGNQPQHF
TRBD2,TRBJ2-1,-,TRBV12-3/TRBV12-4,TGTGCCAGCAGCTACGGGACTAGCGGGAGCTCCCGGCGTGAGCAGTTCTTC,CASSYGTSGSSRREQFF
TRBD2,TRBJ2-6,-,TRBV3-1,TGTGCCAGCAGCCTGACTAGCGGGACTACTGGGGCCAACGCCCTGACTTTC,CASSLTSGTTGANALTF
-,TRBJ1-6,-,TRBV28,TGTGCCAGCAGTGTAGGGGAGAAACCCCTCCACTTT,CASSVGEKPLHF
-,TRBJ2-1,few,TRBV6-1,TGTGCCAGCAGCAGGGTAGAGGGGGGCTCCTACAATGAGCAGTTCTTC,CASSRVEGGSYNEQFF
-,TRBJ2-3,-,TRBV10-1,TGCGCCAGCAGTGAGTCAACCGGACCCAGCACAGATACGCAGTATTTT,CASSESTGPSTDTQYF
-,TRBJ2-7,few,TRBV7-2,TGTGCCAGCAGCTCCCGGGACCGCTTTTACGAGCAGTACTTC,CASSSRDRFYEQYF
-,TRBJ2-6,-,TRBV29-1,TGCAGCGTTGAGAGGACGGCTGGGGCCAACGTCCTGACTTTC,CSVERTAGANVLTF
TRBD2,TRBJ2-1,few,TRBV27,TGTGCCAGCAGCATAGCGGGAGGGCCGTACAATGAGCAGTTCTTC,CASSIAGGPYNEQFF
-,TRBJ2-5,-,TRBV7-2,TGTGCCAGCAGCTTCTCGTCGATTCAAGAGACCCAGTACTTC,CASSFSSIQETQYF
-,TRBJ2-1,few,TRBV5-3,TGTGCCAGAAAATTCATCCGACCGCCGGGTCCGACCTCCTACAATGAGCAGTTCTTC,CARKFIRPPGPTSYNEQFF
TRBD2,TRBJ2-7,-,TRBV20-1,TGCAGTGCTAAACCCGGACTAGCGGGAGGGAGTGGGGCCTACGAGCAGTACTTC,CSAKPGLAGGSGAYEQYF
TRBD1,TRBJ1-4,-,TRBV29-1,TGCAGCGTTGGACGGCAGGGGGACGAAAAACTGTTTTTT,CSVGRQGDEKLFF
-,TRBJ1-5,-,TRBV20-1,TGCAGTGCTAGAGACGGGGAATACGGCAATCATCCCCAGCATTTT,CSARDGEYGNHPQHF
TRBD2,TRBJ2-1,-,TRBV19,TGTGCCAGTAGTATAGGTAGCGGGGGAAGCTCCTACAATGAGCAGTTCTTC,CASSIGSGGSSYNEQFF
-,TRBJ1-2,few,TRBV30,TGTGCCTGGAGCAACGTTAACGGCTACACCTTC,CAWSNVNGYTF
TRBD2,TRBJ2-1,-,TRBV14,TGTGCCAGCAGCTTCGGGGCGGGAGGCTCCTACAATGAGCAGTTCTTC,CASSFGAGGSYNEQFF
-,TRBJ2-1,few,TRBV10-3,TGTGCCATCAGTGAGTCTGGGGAGAGTGAGCAGTTCTTC,CAISESGESEQFF
-,TRBJ2-5,-,TRBV2,TGTGCCAGCAGTGAATTCGGAAGAGAGACCCAGTACTTC,CASSEFGRETQYF
-,TRBJ1-6,few,TRBV20-1,TGCAGTGCTAGAGCATTGGGGCGGTCACCCCTCCACTTT,CSARALGRSPLHF
-,TRBJ1-5,-,TRBV12-3/TRBV12-4,TGTGCCAGCAGCGGACAGCTAAATCAGCCCCAGCATTTT,CASSGQLNQPQHF
TRBD2,TRBJ2-5,few,TRBV5-6,TGTGCCAGCAGCTTAAGAGCGGGAAGCTCCCAAGAGACCCAGTACTTC,CASSLRAGSSQETQYF
-,TRBJ2-7,many,TRBV20-1,TGCAGTGCTACTAGAGCATACGAGCAGTACTTC,CSATRAYEQYF
-,TRBJ2-7,-,TRBV7-2,TGTGCCAGCAGCCATCCTGGACTATATAGTAAGCAGTACTTC,CASSHPGLYSKQYF
-,TRBJ1-4,once,TRBV19,TGTGCCAGTAACTTAGACAGCGGGAATGAAAAACTGTTTTTT,CASNLDSGNEKLFF
-,TRBJ2-7,-,TRBV7-8,TGTGCCAGCAGCCCGAAGACGCTGACAAGCTCCTACGAGCAGTACTTC,CASSPKTLTSSYEQYF
-,TRBJ2-7,-,TRBV30,TGTGCCTGGAGTCCAAATGGGTACGAGCAGTACTTC,CAWSPNGYEQYF
-,TRBJ1-2,-,TRBV27,TGTGCCAGCAGCTCACTTACGGGGGGCGGATATGGCTACACCTTC,CASSSLTGGGYGYTF
-,TRBJ2-2,-,TRBV30,TGTGCCTGCGGCGGGTTTTACACCGGGGAGCTGTTTTTT,CACGGFYTGELFF